Below, 15 T cell receptor beta chains from the same sample are listed, as sequenced in a study of radiotherapy plus CTLA-4 blockade in lung cancer. This table comes from immunoSEQ multiplex PCR, and its TCRdb copy is limited to in-frame clones, with some not included. The sample records tens of thousands of clones, approximately 80% being singletons. The sequences come from peripheral blood, collected from a patient treated with radiotherapy plus ipilimumab. These receptors originate from a human donor with non-small cell lung cancer that progressed on radiotherapy plus ipilimumab.

The rearrangement links TRBV5-6 to TRBJ2-2; a possible D gene is TRBD2 (6 bases). Germline V lookup: CDR1 SGHDT, CDR2 YYEEEE. V was clipped by 1 base and J by 5 bases, with 12 bases between them. The CDR3 has 15 residues. CDR3 amino acids: CASSLSGVRTGELFF. As DNA, the CDR3 is TGTGCCAGCAGCTTGTCGGGGGTGAGAACCGGGGAGCTGTTTTTT.

This rearrangement joins TRBV27 to TRBJ2-1; 10 bases match TRBD2. J was trimmed by 6 bases and V by 2 bases; bases with no gene match: 4. This CDR3 comprises 15 residues. Germline V CDR1 and CDR2: MNHEY, SMNVEV (reference sequence). In nucleotides, the CDR3 is TGTGCCAGCAGTTTACGGATAGCGGGAGGCAATGAGCAGTTCTTC. Translated: CASSLRIAGGNEQFF.

The chain employs TRBV15 and TRBJ2-4; D possibly corresponds to TRBD2 (6 bases). The CDR3 sequence is 18 residues long. V lost 3 bases to trimming and J lost 7 bases, with 25 bases between them. The germline V gene encodes CDR1 LNHNV and CDR2 YYDKDF (reference sequence). DNA for the CDR3: TGTGCCACCAGCAGCCGCCAGGGACTTGGGGCGCATGGTAACATTCAGTACTTC. Residues: CATSSRQGLGAHGNIQYF.

This sequence joins TRBV9 and TRBJ2-3; 7 bases map to TRBD2. Germline trimming cut 3 bases from V and 10 bases from J; bases unmatched to any gene: 8. Germline V CDR1 and CDR2: SGDLS, YYNGEE. The CDR3 is 13 amino acids. CDR3 in amino acids: CASSAPGLVAQYF. The CDR3 DNA reads as TGTGCCAGCAGCGCCCCAGGACTAGTGGCGCAGTATTTT.

V is TRBV6-5 and J is TRBJ2-2, with no clear D. The ends were cut back, 0 bases at V and 0 bases at J, with 5 bases in the middle. Germline V CDR1 and CDR2: MNHEY, SVGAGI. CDR3 length equals 15 residues. CDR3 residues: CASSYSVSNTGELFF. CDR3 nucleotides: TGTGCCAGCAGTTACTCTGTATCGAACACCGGGGAGCTGTTTTTT.

This CDR3 is CASSPWGGQETQYF. CDR3 nucleotide sequence: TGTGCCAGCAGCCCCTGGGGTGGGCAAGAGACCCAGTACTTC. The gene calls are TRBV6-1 and TRBJ2-5; no firm D call. Germline V CDR1 and CDR2: MNHNS, SASEGT. With 6 bases removed from V and 2 bases from J, the gap between germline ends came to 13 bases. The CDR3 has 14 amino acids.

The V call is TRBV2, the J call TRBJ2-3; TRBD2 aligns across 7 bases. The CDR3 length is 17 residues. Trimming at V came to 3 bases and at J to 7 bases, leaving 16 bases not matched to a gene. CDR1 is SNHLY and CDR2 is FYNNEI in the germline V gene. CDR3 DNA sequence: TGTGCCAGCAGTGAGGCCGTGGGTGGGGGGGTTACGAATACGCAGTATTTT. It encodes CASSEAVGGGVTNTQYF.

CDR3 residues: CSARHQETQYF. CDR3 coding DNA: TGCAGTGCTAGACACCAAGAGACCCAGTACTTC. V usage is TRBV20-1 and J usage is TRBJ2-5; the D is unclear. CDR1 is DFQATT, CDR2 SNEGSKA, per germline (reference sequence). There are 11 residues in the CDR3. Between the trimmed V and J ends, which lost 2 bases and 0 bases, there was a span of 1 base.

The genes are TRBV28 and TRBJ2-2; tentatively, D is TRBD1 (7 bases). With 7 bases removed from V and 5 bases from J, the gap between germline ends came to 20 bases. This CDR3 contains 16 residues. Germline CDR1 and CDR2: MDHEN and SYDVKM. CDR3 in DNA: TGTGCCAGCATACCCTCGTCAGGGGGGATGACCGGGGAGCTGTTTTTT. This codes for CASIPSSGGMTGELFF.

This chain uses TRBV4-1 with TRBJ2-1; D is unresolved. V lost 4 bases and J lost 3, with 13 bases in between. The CDR3 extends over 15 amino acids. Germline CDR1 is MGHRA and CDR2 is YSYEKL. The CDR3: CASSRNMGYYNEQFF. The DNA for the CDR3 is TGCGCCAGCAGCCGGAATATGGGGTACTACAATGAGCAGTTCTTC.

V usage is TRBV27 and J usage is TRBJ1-5; D ambiguous. In germline, CDR1 is MNHEY, CDR2 SMNVEV (reference sequence). The V gene lost 3 bases and the J gene lost 0 bases, with 12 bases spanning the gap. There are 16 residues in the CDR3. CDR3 residues: CASSFLPLYSNQPQHF. The CDR3 region has the DNA TGTGCCAGCAGTTTTCTCCCCCTATATAGCAATCAGCCCCAGCATTTT.

This clone was detected only a few times. This chain connects TRBV28 to TRBJ2-5, with D uncertain. Germline V gives CDR1 MDHEN, CDR2 SYDVKM. The CDR3 consists of 12 residues. V was pared by 6 bases and J by 5 bases, with 10 bases between. CDR3 protein: CASRARWETQYF. The CDR3 DNA sequence: TGTGCCAGCAGGGCGAGGTGGGAGACCCAGTACTTC.

This clone was recorded once. The chain links TRBV5-4 to TRBJ1-4; no firm D call. Trimming took 2 bases from V and 0 from J, leaving 5 bases between them. Germline CDR1 and CDR2: SGHNT and YYREEE (reference sequence). This CDR3 is 14 amino acids long. CDR3 sequence (DNA): TGTGCCAGCAGCTTAGAGGCAACTAATGAAAAACTGTTTTTT. It yields the protein CASSLEATNEKLFF. Full variable domain (rest looked up from reference TRBV5-4 and TRBJ1-4): ETGVTQSPTHLIKTRGQQVTLRCSSQSGHNTVSWYQQALGQGPQFIFQYYREEENGRGNFPPRFSGLQFPNYSSELNVNALELDDSALYLCASSLEATNEKLFFGSGTQLSVL.

This sequence joins TRBV6-4 and TRBJ2-5; 8 nucleotides line up with TRBD2. TRBJ2-7 explains the end of the DNA better; the J call may be wrong. The CDR3 is 14 residues long. Germline-derived CDR1 and CDR2 are MRHNA and SNTAGT. CDR3 sequence: CASRTAGEIYEQYF. CDR3 in DNA: TGTGCCAGCAGGACAGCGGGAGAGATTTACGAGCAGTACTTC.

The chain combines TRBV15 with TRBJ1-1; D is possibly TRBD1 (5 bases). CDR1 and CDR2 (germline): LNHNV, YYDKDF (reference sequence). Trimming pared 5 bases from V and 5 bases from J, leaving 15 bases between. The CDR3 has 14 amino acids. The CDR3 DNA follows: TGTGCCACCAGCGAAGGGGCTACGAGGACTGAAGCTTTCTTT. This sequence encodes CATSEGATRTEAFF.